Listed below are T cell receptor beta chains from one sample, sequenced in a study of T cells after yellow fever vaccination. TCRdb called the 5' RACE reads again in MiXCR, with one record for every CDR3 protein. The table lists 250,000 to 300,000 distinct CDR3 sequences, around 5.3% of them singletons. Here the sequenced sample was CD4+ T cells sorted from PBMCs, taken on the day of the yellow fever booster vaccination. Receptors originate from a man between 18 and 35 years old who received the YFV17D yellow fever vaccine. The CDR3 runs from the conserved cysteine through the conserved F or W. Each record gives: clone size, D gene, V gene, J gene, CDR3 protein, CDR3 DNA. The D gene is left open where the match is weak. For some rows the clone size is stated as once, few or many, or as a class when expanded; others skip it.

>-|TRBD1|TRBV4-3|TRBJ1-1
CASSPLGGQGLNTEAFF
TGCGCCAGCAGTCCCTTGGGGGGACAGGGGCTGAACACTGAAGCTTTCTTT
>few|-|TRBV7-2|TRBJ2-1
CASSTGAHNEQFF
TGTGCCAGCAGCACGGGCGCTCACAATGAGCAGTTCTTC
>many|TRBD2|TRBV2|TRBJ2-1
CASRIDRRGTSGGDNEQFF
TGTGCCAGCAGAATAGATCGCCGGGGAACTAGCGGGGGGGATAATGAGCAGTTCTTC
>few|-|TRBV5-1|TRBJ2-1
CASSLHRTEGEQFF
TGCGCCAGCAGTTTACACCGGACTGAGGGGGAGCAGTTCTTC
>many|TRBD2|TRBV12-3/TRBV12-4|TRBJ2-1
CASTLLAGGRNEQFF
TGTGCCAGCACCCTACTAGCGGGGGGGAGGAATGAGCAGTTCTTC
>many|-|TRBV5-1|TRBJ2-5
CASSLEKQGSQETQYF
TGCGCCAGCAGCTTGGAAAAACAGGGTAGCCAAGAGACCCAGTACTTC
>few|TRBD1|TRBV10-3|TRBJ1-1
CAISEASSTGANTEAFF
TGTGCCATCAGTGAGGCCTCCTCGACAGGGGCGAACACTGAAGCTTTCTTT
>-|-|TRBV12-3/TRBV12-4|TRBJ2-1
CASSSWQGYNEQFF
TGTGCCAGCTCTTCCTGGCAGGGATACAATGAGCAGTTCTTC
>-|-|TRBV25-1|TRBJ2-2
CASSRRAAANTGELFF
TGTGCCAGCAGTCGCCGCGCAGCCGCGAACACCGGGGAGCTGTTTTTT
>few|-|TRBV5-6|TRBJ1-4
CASSLRAGLNEKLFF
TGTGCCAGCAGCTTGAGAGCGGGACTCAATGAAAAACTGTTTTTT
>few|-|TRBV6-2/TRBV6-3|TRBJ2-1
CASTQYNEQFF
TGTGCCAGCACCCAGTACAATGAGCAGTTCTTC
>few|-|TRBV6-5|TRBJ1-5
CASSYGRGNQPQHF
TGTGCCAGCAGTTACGGTAGGGGCAATCAGCCCCAGCATTTT
>few|-|TRBV25-1|TRBJ2-1
CASSATTGHSYNEQFF
TGTGCCAGCAGTGCTACCACAGGACACTCCTACAATGAGCAGTTCTTC
>few|-|TRBV2|TRBJ2-3
CASQDVRGADTQYF
TGTGCCAGCCAGGACGTACGTGGAGCGGATACGCAGTATTTT
>many|-|TRBV10-3|TRBJ1-5
CATVSQEDQPQHF
TGTGCCACCGTATCACAGGAAGATCAGCCCCAGCATTTT
>many|-|TRBV5-1|TRBJ2-5
CASKPGTTSQETQYF
TGCGCCAGCAAGCCCGGGACAACCTCTCAAGAGACCCAGTACTTC
>few|-|TRBV5-1|TRBJ2-6
CASSLSGGPRSGANVLTF
TGCGCCAGCAGCTTGTCGGGGGGCCCGAGGTCTGGGGCCAACGTCCTGACTTTC
>-|-|TRBV18|TRBJ2-2
CASSPPRAATGELFF
TGTGCCAGCTCACCACCTCGGGCGGCGACCGGGGAGCTGTTTTTT
>few|TRBD1|TRBV29-1|TRBJ1-2
CSGGQDYGYTF
TGCAGCGGCGGACAGGACTATGGCTACACCTTC